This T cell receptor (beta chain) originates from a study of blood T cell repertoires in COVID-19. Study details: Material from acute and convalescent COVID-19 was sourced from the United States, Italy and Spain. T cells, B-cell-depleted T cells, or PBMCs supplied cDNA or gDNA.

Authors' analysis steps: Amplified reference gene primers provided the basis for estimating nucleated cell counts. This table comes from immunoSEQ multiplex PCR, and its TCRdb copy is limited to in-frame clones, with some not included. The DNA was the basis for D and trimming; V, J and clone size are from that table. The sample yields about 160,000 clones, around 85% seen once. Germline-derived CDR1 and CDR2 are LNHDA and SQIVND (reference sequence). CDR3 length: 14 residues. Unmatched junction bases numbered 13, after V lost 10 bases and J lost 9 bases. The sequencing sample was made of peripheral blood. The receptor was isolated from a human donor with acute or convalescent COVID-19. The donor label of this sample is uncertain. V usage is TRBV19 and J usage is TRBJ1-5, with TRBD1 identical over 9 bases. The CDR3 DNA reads TGTGCCACAAGCCGGGACAGGGCCGTTCGGCCCCAGCATTTT. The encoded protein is CATSRDRAVRPQHF.